This TCR beta chain was recovered during a study of blood T cell repertoires in COVID-19. Generated by immunoSEQ multiplex PCR, the TCRdb table keeps only in-frame clones and is missing some. The sample lists around 77,000 clones, around 83% occurring once. Followed over time, Seattle patients had been enrolled while infection was active. Looked up from germline, CDR1 is SGHTA and CDR2 is FQGTGA. Trimming took 2 bases from V and 4 from J, leaving 5 bases between them. The CDR3 is made up of 13 amino acids. V is TRBV7-3 and J is TRBJ2-2; D uncertain. This sequence originates from a young man with COVID-19, enrolled during active disease. The sequenced material came from peripheral blood. This CDR3 reads CASSLQVTGELFF. CDR3 DNA sequence: TGTGCCAGCAGCTTACAGGTCACCGGGGAGCTGTTTTTT.